The 5 T cell receptor beta chains presented below share a single source sample, sequenced in a study of cytotoxic CD8 clonotypes in ibrutinib-treated CLL. Method: immunoSEQ multiplex PCR; TCRdb's copy keeps in-frame clones and lacks some. Of approximately 150,000 clones in the sample, approximately 91% were seen once. Specimen: PBMCs, collected at disease progression, from a patient treated with ibrutinib. These receptor sequences come from a human donor with chronic lymphocytic leukemia.

The V and J genes are TRBV7-2 and TRBJ2-5; possible D gene TRBD2, 5 bases. V dropped 2 bases and J dropped 5 bases, with 12 bases sitting between them. Germline CDR1 and CDR2: SGHTA and FQGNSA. The CDR3 contains 14 residues. The CDR3 protein is CASSLRGIGETQYF. As DNA, the CDR3 is TGTGCCAGCAGCTTACGAGGGATTGGGGAGACCCAGTACTTC.

V usage is TRBV5-6 and J usage is TRBJ1-5; D ambiguous. The CDR3 loop spans 13 amino acids. V lost 2 bases and J lost 6, with 9 bases in between. Germline lookup yields CDR1 SGHDT and CDR2 YYEEEE. This CDR3 reads CASSLAAIQPQHF. The CDR3 DNA sequence: TGTGCCAGCAGCTTAGCGGCCATTCAGCCCCAGCATTTT.

CDR3: CASSYRDSYNEQFF. In nucleotides, the CDR3 is TGTGCCAGCAGTTACAGGGACAGCTACAATGAGCAGTTCTTC. V usage is TRBV6-5 and J usage is TRBJ2-1; the match to TRBD1 covers 7 bases. This CDR3 spans 14 amino acids. Germline loops: CDR1 MNHEY, CDR2 SVGAGI. The ends lost 2 bases at V and 3 bases at J; junction bases unmatched: 1.

This sequence joins TRBV5-1 and TRBJ1-2, with 10 bases lining up with TRBD1. The ends lost 1 base at V and 5 bases at J; junction bases unmatched: 5. The CDR3 consists of 15 residues. Germline lookup yields CDR1 SGHRS and CDR2 YFSETQ. The CDR3 loop reads CASSLRTGGDYGYTF. The CDR3 DNA follows: TGCGCCAGCAGCTTGAGGACAGGGGGAGATTATGGCTACACCTTC.

The chain links TRBV5-4 to TRBJ1-4, with no clear D. The CDR3 runs to 16 residues. Trimming pared 4 bases from V and 0 bases from J, leaving 13 bases between. CDR1 and CDR2 from the germline V gene are SGHNT and YYREEE (reference sequence). The CDR3: CASSHFDRSTNEKLFF. CDR3 coding DNA: TGTGCCAGCAGCCACTTTGACCGATCAACTAATGAAAAACTGTTTTTT.